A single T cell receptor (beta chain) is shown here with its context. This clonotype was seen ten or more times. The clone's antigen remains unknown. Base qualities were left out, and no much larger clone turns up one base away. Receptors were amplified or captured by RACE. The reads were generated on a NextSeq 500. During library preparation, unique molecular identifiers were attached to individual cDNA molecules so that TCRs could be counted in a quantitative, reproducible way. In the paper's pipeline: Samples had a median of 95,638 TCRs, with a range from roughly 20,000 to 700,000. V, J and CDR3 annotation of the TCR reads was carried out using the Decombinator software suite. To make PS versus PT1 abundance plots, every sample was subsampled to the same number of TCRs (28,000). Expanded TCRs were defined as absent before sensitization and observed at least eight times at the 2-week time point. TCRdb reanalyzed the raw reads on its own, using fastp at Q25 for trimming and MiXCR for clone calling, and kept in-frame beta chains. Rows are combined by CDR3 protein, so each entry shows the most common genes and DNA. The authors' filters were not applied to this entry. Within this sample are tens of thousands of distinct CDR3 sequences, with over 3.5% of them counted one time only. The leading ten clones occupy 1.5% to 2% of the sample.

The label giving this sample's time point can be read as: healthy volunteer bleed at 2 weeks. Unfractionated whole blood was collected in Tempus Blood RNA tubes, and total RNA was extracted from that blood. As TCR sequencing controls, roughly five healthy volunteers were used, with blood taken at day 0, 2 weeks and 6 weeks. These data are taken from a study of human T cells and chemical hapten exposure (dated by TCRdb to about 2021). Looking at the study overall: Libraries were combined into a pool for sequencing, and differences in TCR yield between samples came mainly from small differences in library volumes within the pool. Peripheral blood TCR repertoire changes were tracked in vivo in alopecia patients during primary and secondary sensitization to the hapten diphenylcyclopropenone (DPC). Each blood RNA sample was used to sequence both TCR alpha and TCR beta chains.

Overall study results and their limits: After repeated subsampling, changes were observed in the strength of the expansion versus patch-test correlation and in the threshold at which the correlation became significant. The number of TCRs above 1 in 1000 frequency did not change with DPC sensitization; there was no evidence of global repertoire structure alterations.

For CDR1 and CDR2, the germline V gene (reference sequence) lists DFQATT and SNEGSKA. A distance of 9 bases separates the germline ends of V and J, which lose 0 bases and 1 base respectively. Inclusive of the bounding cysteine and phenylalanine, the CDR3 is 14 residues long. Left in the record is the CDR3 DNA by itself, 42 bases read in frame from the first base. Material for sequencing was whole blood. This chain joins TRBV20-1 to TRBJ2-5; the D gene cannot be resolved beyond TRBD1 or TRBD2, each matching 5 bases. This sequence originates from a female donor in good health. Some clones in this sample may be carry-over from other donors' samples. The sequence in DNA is TGCAGTGCTAGAGATCGGGACGGCCAAGAGACCCAGTACTTC. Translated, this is CSARDRDGQETQYF.